These 25 T cell receptor beta chains were all obtained from the same sample, sequenced in a study of blood T cells in healthy people across ages. Together with a sample-barcoded 5' primer, a J-beta primer mix was included in a second PCR lasting about 6 to 11 cycles. TCRdb reprocessed the 5' RACE reads with MiXCR, giving one entry per CDR3 protein. The sample shows about 720,000 distinct CDR3 sequences, 22% of them seen only once. Input material: blood. All receptors come from a man in his 70s in good health.

This clonotype was recorded a few times. The chain couples TRBV3-1 to TRBJ2-5; D ambiguous. TRBJ2-7 explains the end of the DNA better; the J call may be wrong. This CDR3 comprises 15 residues. Per the germline V gene, CDR1 is LGHDT and CDR2 is YNNKEL (reference sequence). The CDR3 sequence is CASSQGSGVPYEQYF. Here the CDR3 DNA reads TGTGCCAGCAGCCAAGGGAGTGGAGTACCCTACGAGCAGTACTTC.

This clonotype was detected only a few times. The chain recombines TRBV7-2 with TRBJ2-5; 7 bases are shared with TRBD2. The J call could be wrong; TRBJ2-1 is a better fit for the DNA end. Per the germline V gene, CDR1 is SGHTA and CDR2 is FQGNSA. There are 14 residues in the CDR3. CDR3 sequence reads: CASSWRLAANEQFF. The CDR3 DNA reads as TGTGCCAGCAGCTGGCGACTAGCCGCGAATGAGCAGTTCTTC.

This clonotype was seen only a few times. This sequence joins TRBV24-1 and TRBJ2-1; perhaps TRBD1 as D (6 bases). Germline V lookup: CDR1 KGHDR, CDR2 SFDVKD. This CDR3 spans 13 amino acids. The V end was cut by 5 bases, the J end by 9 bases, with 13 bases between. The CDR3 region is CATSVQGATEQFF. The CDR3 coding sequence is TGTGCCACCAGTGTACAGGGTGCCACTGAGCAGTTCTTC.

The chain joins TRBV12-3 or TRBV12-4 to TRBJ1-3; D may be TRBD1 (6 bases). The CDR3 has 16 residues. Trimming removed 6 bases at V and 0 bases at J, with 15 bases between. CDR3 nucleotide sequence: TGTGCCAGCAGCACGCAGGGGACGGTCTCTGGAAACACCATATATTTT. This codes for CASSTQGTVSGNTIYF.

This clonotype appeared many times. The rearrangement joins TRBV4-1 to TRBJ1-4, with a possible D match to TRBD1 (6 bases). The germline CDR1 and CDR2 sequences are MGHRA and YSYEKL. V lost 4 bases, J lost 7 bases, and 16 bases lay in between. This CDR3 spans 15 amino acids. DNA for the CDR3: TGCGCCAGCAGCCCGGACAGATGGGGGGGTGAAAAACTGTTTTTT. Protein sequence: CASSPDRWGGEKLFF.

V is TRBV20-1 and J is TRBJ2-3; possible D gene TRBD1, 5 bases. Germline CDR1 reads DFQATT; CDR2 reads SNEGSKA (reference sequence). The CDR3 covers 14 residues. V was trimmed by 6 bases and J by 2 bases, leaving 15 bases between them. CDR3 amino acids: CSAPLDTSTDTQYF. The CDR3, as DNA: TGCAGTGCCCCTTTGGACACCTCCACAGATACGCAGTATTTT.

The chain uses TRBV7-2 and TRBJ2-1; D gene unclear. This CDR3 has 11 residues. Germline V lookup: CDR1 SGHTA, CDR2 FQGNSA. V was trimmed by 8 bases and J by 9 bases, leaving 11 bases between them. CDR3 sequence reads: CASGSPLEQFF. In DNA, the CDR3 is TGTGCCAGCGGCTCTCCCCTTGAGCAGTTCTTC. Full variable domain (missing parts from reference TRBV7-2 and TRBJ2-1): GAGVSQSPSNKVTEKGKDVELRCDPISGHTALYWYRQSLGQGLEFLIYFQGNSAPDKSGLPSDRFSAERTGGSVSTLTIQRTQQEDSAVYLCASGSPLEQFFGPGTRLTVL.

CDR3 DNA sequence: TGTGCCACTCTCGCTAGCGGGGGATACGAGCAGTACTTC. It translates to CATLASGGYEQYF. The rearrangement uses TRBV6-6 and TRBJ2-7; 10 bases are a match to TRBD2. Germline-derived CDR1 and CDR2 are MNHNY and SVGAGI (reference sequence). There are 13 residues in the CDR3. The junction had 7 bases not matched to a gene; V was cut back by 10 bases and J by 4 bases.

In its sample, this clonotype was seen a few times. V gene TRBV6-2 or TRBV6-3 combines with J gene TRBJ2-1; 11 bases are a match to TRBD2. Germline CDR1 is MNHEY and CDR2 is SVGEGT. V shed 6 bases, J shed 3 bases, and the junction held 13 bases outside the gene matches. The CDR3 runs 18 residues. CDR3 protein: CASRRLAGLSVFYNEQFF. The CDR3 nucleotides are TGTGCCAGCAGAAGACTAGCGGGACTCTCCGTCTTCTACAATGAGCAGTTCTTC.

The rearrangement uses TRBV27 and TRBJ2-7, with 9 bases aligning to TRBD2. Looked up from germline, CDR1 is MNHEY and CDR2 is SMNVEV (reference sequence). Trimming removed 5 bases from V and 0 bases from J; junction bases left unmatched: 5. This CDR3 is 15 amino acids long. CDR3 sequence reads: CASSPRTSVSYEQYV. CDR3 nucleotide sequence: TGTGCCAGCAGTCCCCGGACTAGCGTCTCCTACGAGCAGTACGTC.

The V gene is TRBV3-1, the J gene TRBJ2-2; 9 nucleotides align to TRBD1. This CDR3 is built from 13 residues. Germline CDR1 reads LGHDT; CDR2 reads YNNKEL (reference sequence). V trimming: 8 bases; J trimming: 7 bases; junction bases outside the gene matches: 5. The CDR3: CASRATGGGELFF. The CDR3 region has the DNA TGTGCCAGCCGGGCGACAGGGGGCGGGGAGCTGTTTTTT.

Only a few counts were recorded for this clonotype. CDR3 in DNA: TGTGCCAGCAGAAACCCAAGACAGGGGTACTATGGCTACACCTTC. It yields the protein CASRNPRQGYYGYTF. The chain has TRBV9 and TRBJ1-2; 8 bases match TRBD1. V lost 5 bases to trimming and J lost 3 bases; unmatched junction nucleotides: 9. The CDR3 sequence is 15 residues long. Per germline, CDR1 SGDLS and CDR2 YYNGEE.

The V and J genes are TRBV12-3 or TRBV12-4 and TRBJ1-5; TRBD1 agrees at 10 bases. J gave up 6 bases and V 6 bases, and 5 bases lay outside the gene matches. The CDR3 consists of 14 residues. CDR3 in amino acids: CASSGTGASQPQHF. The CDR3 DNA is TGTGCCAGCAGCGGGACAGGGGCAAGTCAGCCCCAGCATTTT.

This clonotype was detected only a few times. This CDR3 reads CASSSTGTGGQANYGYTF. The CDR3 nucleotides read TGTGCCAGCAGCTCCACCGGGACAGGGGGACAAGCTAACTATGGCTACACCTTC. J is TRBJ1-2 and V is TRBV7-2; 11 nucleotides match TRBD1. Per the germline V gene, CDR1 is SGHTA and CDR2 is FQGNSA. The CDR3 covers 18 residues. The V gene end was trimmed by 4 bases and the J gene end by 0 bases; junction bases not matched to a gene: 10.

A note on this clonotype: An end of the junction does not agree with germline; a read error may underlie this. This chain links TRBV28 with TRBJ2-7, with 7 bases aligning to TRBD2. The CDR3 has 13 residues. Germline V gives CDR1 MDHEN, CDR2 SYDVKM. CDR3 nucleotides: TGTGCCAGCAGTCCCACGACTAGCCTGAGCCCTCTCTTC. Translating gives CASSPTTSLSPLF.

CDR3 amino acids: CASSAAATSVRAQYF. CDR3 bases: TGTGCCAGCAGCGCCGCAGCGACTTCCGTTAGGGCCCAGTACTTC. This chain connects TRBV6-5 to TRBJ2-5; D is unclear. Germline V gene lookup returns CDR1 MNHEY and CDR2 SVGAGI. Deletions cut 6 bases from V and 9 bases from J, with 23 bases between. The CDR3 covers 15 residues.

This chain joins TRBV13 and TRBJ2-1; D gene unclear. The CDR3 is made up of 18 amino acids. Germline V gene sequence: CDR1 PRHDT, CDR2 FYEKMQ (reference sequence). Trimming shortened V by 5 bases and J by 0 bases, and 20 bases separated the two germline ends. CDR3: CASSQEANTVVSYNEQFF. The CDR3 nucleotides are TGTGCCAGCAGCCAAGAAGCTAACACGGTGGTCTCCTACAATGAGCAGTTCTTC.

V usage is TRBV13 and J usage is TRBJ2-2, with 14 bases aligning to TRBD2. Trimming cost V 6 bases and J 5 bases; bases outside gene matches: 5. There are 16 residues in the CDR3. Per the germline V gene, CDR1 is PRHDT and CDR2 is FYEKMQ (reference sequence). CDR3 in DNA: TGTGCCAGCAGAAAGGGACTAGCGGGAGTGACCGGGGAGCTGTTTTTT. It is translated as CASRKGLAGVTGELFF.

This clonotype appeared a few times. The rearrangement links TRBV29-1 to TRBJ2-3; D unresolved. With 2 bases removed from V and 6 bases from J, the gap between germline ends came to 6 bases. Per germline, CDR1 SQVTM and CDR2 ANQGSEA. The CDR3 has 11 residues. The CDR3 nucleotides are TGCAGCGTTGAAAGTCCGGATACGCAGTATTTT. Amino acid sequence: CSVESPDTQYF.

The sample holds a few counts of this clonotype. The chain is built from TRBV7-8 and TRBJ2-5; 11 bases line up with TRBD2. The V gene's germline CDR1 is SGHVS and CDR2 FQNEAQ. V dropped 5 bases and J dropped 4; count of bases not matched to a gene: 15. The CDR3 runs to 18 residues. Here the CDR3 reads CASSLRVASGRFGETQYF. The CDR3 nucleotides read TGTGCCAGCAGCCTCAGGGTGGCTAGCGGGAGGTTTGGAGAGACCCAGTACTTC.

This clonotype has just one count. One end of the junction does not line up with germline, which may come from a read error. The CDR3 region is CASSSPEMNTGAFF. Written as DNA, the CDR3 is TGTGCCAGCTCATCTCCAGAAATGAACACTGGAGCTTTCTTT. The chain links TRBV18 to TRBJ1-1, with no clear D. Germline-derived CDR1 and CDR2 are KGHSH and LQKENI. The CDR3 has 14 residues.

This clonotype was seen ten or more times. The chain links TRBV18 to TRBJ2-1; D not certain. V lost 8 bases and J lost 5, with 7 bases in between. CDR1 and CDR2 (germline): KGHSH, LQKENI. The CDR3 loop spans 11 amino acids. CDR3 in DNA: TGTGCCAGCAGCCCCAACAATGAGCAGTTCTTC. Amino acid sequence: CASSPNNEQFF.

This clonotype was seen more than once but under ten times. This chain joins TRBV29-1 and TRBJ2-3; the match to TRBD2 covers 7 bases. The germline V gene encodes CDR1 SQVTM and CDR2 ANQGSEA. With V trimmed by 5 bases and J by 1 base, 3 bases remained unmatched. The CDR3 is 13 residues long. DNA for the CDR3: TGCAGCGTTCACAGCGGGGGCACAGATACGCAGTATTTT. Protein product: CSVHSGGTDTQYF.

The rearrangement uses TRBV12-3 or TRBV12-4 and TRBJ2-1; 13 bases align to TRBD2. Trimming cost V 3 bases and J 6 bases; bases outside gene matches: 5. The CDR3 loop spans 16 amino acids. CDR3 nucleotide sequence: TGTGCCAGCAGTTTCCAGACTAGCGGGGGGTTCAATGAGCAGTTCTTC. Translation gives CASSFQTSGGFNEQFF.

The chain employs TRBV7-2 and TRBJ1-1; tentative D call: TRBD1 (6 bases). Trimming stripped 5 bases from V and 5 bases from J, with 18 bases between. Germline V gene data show CDR1 as SGHTA and CDR2 as FQGNSA. The CDR3 has 15 residues. In DNA form, the CDR3 reads TGTGCCAGCAGCGCAAGCAGCCAGGGGCGGACTGAAGCTTTCTTT. Translating gives CASSASSQGRTEAFF.